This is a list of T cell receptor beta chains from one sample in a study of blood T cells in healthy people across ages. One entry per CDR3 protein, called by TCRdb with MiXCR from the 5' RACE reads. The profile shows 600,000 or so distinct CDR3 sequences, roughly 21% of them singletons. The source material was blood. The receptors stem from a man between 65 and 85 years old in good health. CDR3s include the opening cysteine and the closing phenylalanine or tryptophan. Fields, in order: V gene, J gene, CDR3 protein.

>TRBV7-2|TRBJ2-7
CASSPYTTYEQYF
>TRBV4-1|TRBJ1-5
CASSQEGENQPQHF
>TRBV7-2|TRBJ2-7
CASSFSGVVYEQYF
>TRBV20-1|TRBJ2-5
CSARVEETQYF
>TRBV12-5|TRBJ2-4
CASGVGGNIKYF
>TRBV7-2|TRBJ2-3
CASSPEGGRFGNTQYF
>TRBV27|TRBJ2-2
CASSLPDFTGELFF
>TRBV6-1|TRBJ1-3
CASTPSAVNTIYF
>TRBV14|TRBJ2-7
CASSQGPQQYF
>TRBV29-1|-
CSGGNTVEQFF
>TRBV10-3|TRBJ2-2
CAISDGWTGVVGELFF
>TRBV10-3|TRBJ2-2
CAINAGTQNTGELFF
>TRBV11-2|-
CASSLPRARAYEQYF